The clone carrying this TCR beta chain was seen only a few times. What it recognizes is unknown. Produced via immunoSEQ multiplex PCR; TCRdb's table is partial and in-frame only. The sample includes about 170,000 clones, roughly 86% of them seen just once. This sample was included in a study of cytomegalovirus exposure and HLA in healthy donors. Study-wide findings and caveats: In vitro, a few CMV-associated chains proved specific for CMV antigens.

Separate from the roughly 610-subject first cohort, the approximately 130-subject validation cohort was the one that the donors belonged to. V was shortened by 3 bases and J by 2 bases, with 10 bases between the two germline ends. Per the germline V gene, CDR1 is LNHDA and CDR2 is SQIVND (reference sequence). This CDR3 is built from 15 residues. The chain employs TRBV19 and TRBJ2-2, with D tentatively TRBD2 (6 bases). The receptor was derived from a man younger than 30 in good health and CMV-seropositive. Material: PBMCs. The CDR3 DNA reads TGTGCCAGTAGTATTAGGCGGGGTAACACCGGGGAGCTGTTTTTT. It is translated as CASSIRRGNTGELFF.